This T cell receptor (beta chain) was retrieved from a study of blood T cell repertoires in COVID-19. The CDR3 runs to 15 residues. V shed 4 bases and J shed 0 bases, with 11 bases lying between them. Germline V lookup: CDR1 SGDLS, CDR2 YYNGEE. Repertoires were generated with immunoSEQ multiplex PCR, while TCRdb's copy carries only in-frame clones and drops some. The sample records 95,000 to 150,000 clones, over 75% being singletons. The origin of this receptor is a man aged 60-69 years with acute or convalescent COVID-19. This chain links TRBV9 with TRBJ1-3, with D tentatively TRBD1 (6 bases). The sample comprised peripheral blood. In DNA, the CDR3 is TGTGCCAGCAGCCCACAGGGCCTCTCTGGAAACACCATATATTTT. This encodes CASSPQGLSGNTIYF.